Listed here are 20 T cell receptor beta chains from one sample, sequenced in a study of post-analysis software for immune sequencing data. Points from the study as a whole: A handful of TRBV segments were significantly more frequent in patients than in controls. TRBV5-6, TRBV5-1 and TRBV20-1 were among these segments.

Every TCR beta cDNA library bore unique molecular identifiers. MiXCR was run by TCRdb on the PCR reads, yielding one entry per CDR3 protein. The sample includes 800,000 to 950,000 distinct CDR3 sequences, approximately 57% of them seen just once. These receptors are not linked to any known antigen. The sample consisted of blood. Receptor source: a girl between 10 and 17 years old with multiple sclerosis.

The J gene is TRBJ2-7, the V gene TRBV4-2; D not certain. The CDR3 totals 14 residues. V shed 0 bases and J shed 2 bases, with 8 bases lying between them. Germline-derived CDR1 and CDR2 are LGHNA and YNFKEQ. The CDR3 spells CASSQDLGTYEQYF. The CDR3 coding sequence is TGTGCCAGCAGCCAAGATTTGGGAACCTACGAGCAGTACTTC.

The J gene is TRBJ2-1, the V gene TRBV3-1; 11 bases line up with TRBD2. The CDR3 extends over 13 amino acids. V lost 4 bases and J lost 14; bases outside the gene matches: 7. CDR1 is LGHDT, CDR2 YNNKEL, per germline (reference sequence). DNA of the CDR3: TGTGCCAGCAGCCGCAATAGCGGGGGGGACGAGTTCTTC. Its protein is CASSRNSGGDEFF.

The table lists this clonotype with a few counts. The chain has TRBV5-6 and TRBJ2-7; 8 bases match TRBD1. Unmatched junction bases numbered 5, after V lost 0 bases and J lost 0 bases. Germline V gene lookup returns CDR1 SGHDT and CDR2 YYEEEE. There are 16 residues in the CDR3. The CDR3 sequence: CASSLDPGTGSYEQYF. As DNA, the CDR3 is TGTGCCAGCAGCTTGGATCCCGGGACAGGCTCCTACGAGCAGTACTTC.

This clonotype was observed a handful of times. The chain carries TRBV7-6 and TRBJ2-7; D may be TRBD1 (5 bases). The CDR3 sequence is 14 residues long. CDR1 and CDR2 (germline): SGHVS, FNYEAQ. Trimming removed 5 bases from V and 4 bases from J, with 15 bases in between. This chain's CDR3 is CASSLTQGAYEQYF. The CDR3, as DNA: TGTGCCAGCAGCCTAACGCAGGGTGCATACGAGCAGTACTTC.

The J gene is TRBJ2-3, the V gene TRBV29-1, with D maybe TRBD2 (6 bases). The ends were cut back, 7 bases at V and 2 bases at J, with 13 bases in the middle. The CDR3 covers 13 residues. Germline V gives CDR1 SQVTM, CDR2 ANQGSEA. CDR3 nucleotides: TGCAGCGCTGTCGGGGGAGACACAGATACGCAGTATTTT. Encoded protein: CSAVGGDTDTQYF.

Comment on this clonotype: One junction end disagrees with the germline gene, perhaps due to a read error. The gene calls are TRBV29-1 and TRBJ1-2; no clear D gene. This CDR3 is built from 14 residues. Looked up from germline, CDR1 is SQVTM and CDR2 is ANQGSEA. This CDR3 is CSVEGGPPTYGYTF. The CDR3 DNA reads TGCAGCGTCGAAGGAGGCCCTCCCACCTATGGCTACACCTTC.

The chain joins TRBV27 to TRBJ2-1; D possibly uses TRBD1 or TRBD2 (6 bases each). CDR3 length: 18 amino acids. V lost 2 bases to trimming and J lost 4 bases, with 21 bases between them. Per germline, CDR1 MNHEY and CDR2 SMNVEV (reference sequence). The CDR3 DNA is TGTGCCAGCAGTTTACTCCAGACTGGCGGGACACCTTACAATGAGCAGTTCTTC. This translates into CASSLLQTGGTPYNEQFF.

The table lists this clonotype with a few counts. The chain recombines TRBV29-1 with TRBJ2-1; 9 bases are a match to TRBD2. CDR1 and CDR2 from the germline V gene are SQVTM and ANQGSEA. CDR3 length equals 13 residues. With V trimmed by 4 bases and J by 9 bases, 7 bases remained unmatched. Written as DNA, the CDR3 is TGCAGCGTTGGGCTAGCGGGATACGGTGAGCAGTTCTTC. Translated: CSVGLAGYGEQFF.

This chain connects TRBV9 to TRBJ2-1; 10 positions match TRBD2. With V trimmed by 4 bases and J by 5 bases, 3 bases remained unmatched. This CDR3 has 14 amino acids. CDR1 and CDR2 from the germline V gene are SGDLS and YYNGEE. CDR3 region: CASSIAGGHNEQFF. For the CDR3, the DNA is TGTGCCAGCAGCATAGCGGGGGGCCACAATGAGCAGTTCTTC. Supplemented by reference TRBV9 and TRBJ2-1, the full variable domain reads DSGVTQTPKHLITATGQRVTLRCSPRSGDLSVYWYQQSLDQGLQFLIQYYNGEERAKGNILERFSAQQFPDLHSELNLSSLELGDSALYFCASSIAGGHNEQFFGPGTRLTVL.

V usage is TRBV4-1 and J usage is TRBJ2-7; D is undetermined. CDR1 and CDR2 (germline): MGHRA, YSYEKL. The CDR3 consists of 15 residues. Deletions cut 0 bases from V and 0 bases from J, with 9 bases between. The CDR3 loop reads CASSQDSTSSYEQYF. The CDR3 DNA is TGCGCCAGCAGCCAAGATAGCACATCCTCCTACGAGCAGTACTTC.

The sample holds a few counts of this clonotype. The chain links TRBV5-5 to TRBJ2-7, with 8 bases aligning to TRBD2. Trimming at V came to 4 bases and at J to 5 bases, leaving 5 bases not matched to a gene. Per the germline V gene, CDR1 is SGHKS and CDR2 is YYEKEE (reference sequence). This CDR3 contains 13 residues. The CDR3 sequence is CASSMPGGNEQYF. CDR3 nucleotide sequence: TGTGCCAGCAGCATGCCGGGGGGGAACGAGCAGTACTTC.

The V and J genes are TRBV7-8 and TRBJ2-7; D possibly corresponds to TRBD2 (5 bases). Deletions cut 1 base from V and 1 base from J, with 11 bases between. CDR3 size: 15 residues. Germline loops: CDR1 SGHVS, CDR2 FQNEAQ. CDR3 in DNA: TGTGCCAGCAGCTTAGAGGCCGGGGTTTCCTACGAGCAGTACTTC. Amino acid sequence: CASSLEAGVSYEQYF. Full variable domain (remainder filled in from reference TRBV7-8 and TRBJ2-7): GAGVSQSPRYKVAKRGQDVALRCDPISGHVSLFWYQQALGQGPEFLTYFQNEAQLDKSGLPSDRFFAERPEGSVSTLKIQRTQQEDSAVYLCASSLEAGVSYEQYFGPGTRLTVT.

The chain joins TRBV12-3 or TRBV12-4 to TRBJ1-1, with D tentatively TRBD1 (5 bases). Between the trimmed V and J ends, which lost 6 bases and 0 bases, there was a span of 17 bases. This CDR3 contains 16 residues. CDR3 sequence: CASSRRPGRLNTEAFF. The CDR3 nucleotides read TGTGCCAGCAGCCGACGCCCGGGACGGTTGAACACTGAAGCTTTCTTT.

This clonotype has more than one count but fewer than ten. The genes are TRBV5-1 and TRBJ2-3; 7 bases match TRBD2. Trimming took 7 bases from V and 2 from J; bases not matched to a gene: 7. Looked up from germline, CDR1 is SGHRS and CDR2 is YFSETQ. The CDR3 is made up of 14 amino acids. The CDR3 DNA follows: TGCGCCAGCGAAGGGAGCGGGGACACAGATACGCAGTATTTT. It yields the protein CASEGSGDTDTQYF. The variable domain in full, with the rest retrieved from reference TRBV5-1 and TRBJ2-3, is KAGVTQTPRYLIKTRGQQVTLSCSPISGHRSVSWYQQTPGQGLQFLFEYFSETQRNKGNFPGRFSGRQFSNSRSEMNVSTLELGDSALYLCASEGSGDTDTQYFGPGTRLTVL.

About this clonotype itself: Without the conserved terminal phenylalanine or tryptophan, this CDR3 likely stems from a read error. The chain couples TRBV20-1 to TRBJ2-5; 12 bases fit TRBD2. The CDR3 spans 13 residues. Germline V gives CDR1 DFQATT, CDR2 SNEGSKA (reference sequence). The ends lost 6 bases at V and 5 bases at J; junction bases unmatched: 4. The DNA of the CDR3 is TGCAGTGCACGGACTAGCGGGACGGAGACCCAGTACGTC. Amino acids: CSARTSGTETQYV.

J is TRBJ2-1 and V is TRBV3-1; 7 bases agree with TRBD1. Trimming cost V 0 bases and J 10 bases; bases outside gene matches: 9. There are 15 residues in the CDR3. Germline CDR1 LGHDT, CDR2 YNNKEL (reference sequence). The DNA of the CDR3 is TGTGCCAGCAGCCAAGATCGGACAGGTGGATTAGAGCAGTTCTTC. Its protein product is CASSQDRTGGLEQFF.

The chain joins TRBV4-1 to TRBJ2-1, with TRBD2 identical over 12 bases. Germline trimming cut 0 bases from V and 9 bases from J; bases unmatched to any gene: 3. Germline V lookup: CDR1 MGHRA, CDR2 YSYEKL. The CDR3 runs 15 residues. CDR3 DNA sequence: TGCGCCAGCAGCCAAGAACTAGCGGGGGGCCCTGAGCAGTTCTTC. This encodes CASSQELAGGPEQFF.

This clonotype was found once. This chain uses TRBV4-2 with TRBJ1-2; no reliable D call. The CDR3 runs to 12 residues. Germline loops: CDR1 LGHNA, CDR2 YNFKEQ. The V gene lost 0 bases and the J gene lost 6 bases, with 5 bases spanning the gap. Here the CDR3 DNA reads TGTGCCAGCAGCCAAGATCAAGATGGCTACACCTTC. Translated, it gives CASSQDQDGYTF.

This clonotype was seen a handful of times. The rearrangement uses TRBV6-8 and TRBJ2-7, with D maybe TRBD1 (5 bases). V lost 0 bases and J 2 bases, leaving 11 bases between the germline ends. CDR1 and CDR2 from the germline V gene are MNHGY and SAAAGT. There are 15 residues in the CDR3. For the CDR3, the DNA is TGTGCCAGCAGTTACTCAGCCCAGGGTCCCTACGAGCAGTACTTC. Amino acid sequence: CASSYSAQGPYEQYF.

The chain recombines TRBV15 with TRBJ2-5, with D unresolved. The end of the DNA fits TRBJ2-7 better, so the J call may be wrong. In germline, CDR1 is LNHNV, CDR2 YYDKDF (reference sequence). This CDR3 is 14 amino acids long. In nucleotides, the CDR3 is TGTGCCACCAGCAGAGAAGACCACCTCTACGAGCAGTACTTC. Its translation is CATSREDHLYEQYF.